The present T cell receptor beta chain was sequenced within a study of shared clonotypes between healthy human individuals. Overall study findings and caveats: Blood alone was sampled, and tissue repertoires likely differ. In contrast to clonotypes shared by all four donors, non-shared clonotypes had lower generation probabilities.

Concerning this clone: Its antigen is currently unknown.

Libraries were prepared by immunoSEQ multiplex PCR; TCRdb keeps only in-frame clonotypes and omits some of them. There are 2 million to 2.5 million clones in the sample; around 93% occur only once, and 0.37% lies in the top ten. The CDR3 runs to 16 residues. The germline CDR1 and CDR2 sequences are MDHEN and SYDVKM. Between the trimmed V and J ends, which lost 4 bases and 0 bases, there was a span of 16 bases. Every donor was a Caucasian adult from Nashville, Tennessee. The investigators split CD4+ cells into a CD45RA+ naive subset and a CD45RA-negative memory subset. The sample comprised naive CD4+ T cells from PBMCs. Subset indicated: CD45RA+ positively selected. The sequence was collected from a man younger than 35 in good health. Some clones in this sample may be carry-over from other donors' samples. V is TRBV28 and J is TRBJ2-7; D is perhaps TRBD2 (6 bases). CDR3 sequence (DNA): TGTGCCAGCAGTTCAACGGGACGGGGGAGCTCCTACGAGCAGTACTTC. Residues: CASSSTGRGSSYEQYF.